Following are 31 T cell receptor beta chains from one sample sequenced in a study of T cells in Graves' hyperthyroidism and ophthalmopathy. RNA transcripts were the template for amplifying TCR beta CDR3 regions. The TCR CDR3 was amplified in a first-round RT-PCR using the HTBI primer set. A single record per CDR3 protein comes from TCRdb applying MiXCR to the multiplex PCR reads. The sample records some 320,000 distinct CDR3 sequences, roughly 13% being singletons. The specimen sequenced was blood. The receptors derive from a woman in her 40s with Graves' ophthalmopathy.

This clonotype was seen a handful of times. The gene calls are TRBV20-1 and TRBJ2-1, with a weak D call TRBD2 (5 bases). Trimming pared 5 bases from V and 0 bases from J, leaving 8 bases between. The CDR3 is made up of 13 amino acids. CDR1 is DFQATT and CDR2 is SNEGSKA in the germline V gene (reference sequence). In DNA form, the CDR3 reads TGCAGTGCTCATCGGGGCTCCTACAATGAGCAGTTCTTC. Translated: CSAHRGSYNEQFF.

V and J are TRBV10-3 and TRBJ2-7; 9 bases are a match to TRBD1. Trimming cost V 2 bases and J 2 bases; bases outside gene matches: 10. Germline values: CDR1 ENHRY, CDR2 SYGVKD. The CDR3 length is 17 residues. CDR3 residues: CAISEIWGQGLTYEQYF. The CDR3 DNA reads as TGTGCCATCAGTGAGATTTGGGGACAGGGATTAACCTACGAGCAGTACTTC.

In its sample, this clonotype was seen many times. The chain recombines TRBV7-2 with TRBJ2-3; 8 bases agree with TRBD2. V lost 5 bases and J lost 14; bases outside the gene matches: 9. The germline gives CDR1 SGHTA, CDR2 FQGNSA. The CDR3 extends over 12 amino acids. CDR3 DNA: TGTGCCAGCAGCCAGCCGGGACTAGATGTGTATTTT. Translating it yields CASSQPGLDVYF.

The rearrangement uses TRBV10-3 and TRBJ2-7, with 7 positions matching TRBD2. This CDR3 is built from 15 residues. The germline V gene encodes CDR1 ENHRY and CDR2 SYGVKD. The trim removed 6 bases at V and 3 bases at J, leaving 11 bases unmatched. The CDR3 protein is CAISSGTGGGYEQYF. As DNA, the CDR3 is TGTGCCATCAGCTCCGGGACTGGGGGGGGCTACGAGCAGTACTTC.

This clonotype was counted only a few times. This clone may be a read error of a much larger clone one base away. This chain connects TRBV6-1 to TRBJ1-1, with a weak D call TRBD1 (5 bases). The V end lost 11 bases, the J end lost 3 bases, and 10 bases lay between the germline ends. The CDR3 contains 11 residues. Germline CDR1 MNHNS, CDR2 SASEGT. For the CDR3, the DNA is TGTGCCGGCCGGGGCTACACTGAAGCTTTCTTT. It is translated as CAGRGYTEAFF.

The rearrangement links TRBV27 to TRBJ2-7; weak D call: TRBD1 (7 bases). V lost 0 bases and J lost 2, with 17 bases in between. The CDR3 is made up of 17 amino acids. Germline CDR1 is MNHEY and CDR2 is SMNVEV (reference sequence). The CDR3 loop is CASSLSRPSRGAYEQYF. Here the CDR3 DNA reads TGTGCCAGCAGTTTATCGCGCCCCAGCAGGGGGGCCTACGAGCAGTACTTC.

This clonotype occurred many times. This chain connects TRBV6-1 to TRBJ1-6, with TRBD1 identical over 7 bases. With V trimmed by 4 bases and J by 7 bases, 4 bases remained unmatched. The CDR3 length is 14 residues. Per the germline V gene, CDR1 is MNHNS and CDR2 is SASEGT. For the CDR3, the DNA is TGTGCCAGCAGTGGTGGACAGGTGAATTCACCCCTCCACTTT. This translates into CASSGGQVNSPLHF.

This clonotype was picked up many times. The gene calls are TRBV12-3 or TRBV12-4 and TRBJ1-1; no clear D. V was cut by 4 bases and J by 4 bases, with 16 bases left in between. CDR3 length: 15 amino acids. This CDR3 reads CASSYRTEDATEAFF. The CDR3 nucleotides read TGTGCCAGCAGTTACCGGACGGAGGATGCCACTGAAGCTTTCTTT.

The chain combines TRBV4-1 with TRBJ1-5; 7 positions match TRBD1. V was pared by 3 bases and J by 7 bases, with 9 bases of the junction left unmatched. CDR1 is MGHRA and CDR2 is YSYEKL in the germline V gene. CDR3 size: 15 residues. The CDR3 coding sequence is TGCGCCAGCAGCCAGGGTCTCCAGGGGGAACAGCCCCAGCATTTT. Translating gives CASSQGLQGEQPQHF.

The table lists this clonotype with a few counts. This chain connects TRBV7-9 to TRBJ1-4, with TRBD1 identical over 8 bases. Germline assignment: CDR1 SEHNR and CDR2 FQNEAQ (reference sequence). This CDR3 comprises 17 residues. V lost 2 bases and J lost 8; bases outside the gene matches: 13. The chain's CDR3 is CASSLFLGTGLGEKLFF. The CDR3 DNA is TGTGCCAGCAGCTTATTTTTGGGGACAGGACTTGGGGAAAAACTGTTTTTT.

In its sample, this clonotype was seen a few times. The chain joins TRBV20-1 to TRBJ1-5, with D unclear. With 4 bases removed from V and 0 bases from J, the gap between germline ends came to 10 bases. The CDR3 is 14 residues long. The germline V gene has CDR1 DFQATT and CDR2 SNEGSKA (reference sequence). The CDR3 is CSATISHSNQPQHF. CDR3 DNA sequence: TGCAGTGCTACTATCAGCCATAGCAATCAGCCCCAGCATTTT.

This clonotype was observed a handful of times. The gene calls are TRBV19 and TRBJ2-7, with D possibly called TRBD1 or TRBD2 (5 bases each). Germline V gene sequence: CDR1 LNHDA, CDR2 SQIVND (reference sequence). Between the trimmed V and J ends, which lost 8 bases and 2 bases, there was a span of 28 bases. The length of the CDR3 is 18 residues. CDR3 sequence reads: CASPIEDPRDASPYEQYF. The CDR3 DNA follows: TGTGCCAGTCCTATAGAAGACCCCCGGGACGCCAGCCCCTACGAGCAGTACTTC.

With respect to this clonotype: A much larger clone differs by one base, so this may be a read error. This sequence joins TRBV11-2 and TRBJ2-7, with D possibly matching TRBD1 (6 bases). CDR1 is SGHAT and CDR2 is FQNNGV in the germline V gene. The V gene lost 9 bases and the J gene lost 4 bases, with 22 bases spanning the gap. The CDR3 contains 15 residues. As DNA, the CDR3 is TGTGCCAGTAGTATATCAGGGGAAGCAGATTACGAGCAGTACTTC. The encoded protein is CASSISGEADYEQYF.

This clonotype was recorded a few times. This chain joins TRBV3-1 and TRBJ1-4; a weak D match, TRBD1 (5 bases). Trimming took off 4 bases at V and 8 bases at J, with 14 bases between the two ends. The CDR3 runs 14 residues. Germline CDR1 is LGHDT and CDR2 is YNNKEL (reference sequence). CDR3 nucleotide sequence: TGTGCCAGCAGCCCACGGCAGGGAGGAGAAAAACTGTTTTTT. Its translation is CASSPRQGGEKLFF.

This chain joins TRBV7-8 and TRBJ1-1; D call uncertain. The V gene lost 3 bases and the J gene lost 8 bases, with 10 bases spanning the gap. CDR1 and CDR2 (germline): SGHVS, FQNEAQ. This CDR3 is 12 amino acids long. The CDR3 region has the DNA TGTGCCAGCAGCTTTTTGCAGACAGAAGCTTTCTTT. This gives the protein CASSFLQTEAFF.

This clonotype was observed a few times. V is TRBV29-1 and J is TRBJ2-1; TRBD1 aligns across 10 bases. The CDR3 covers 15 residues. Germline V gene sequence: CDR1 SQVTM, CDR2 ANQGSEA. V was clipped by 7 bases and J by 6 bases; unmatched bases: 12. The CDR3 sequence is CSASGQGGSSNEQFF. As DNA, the CDR3 is TGCAGCGCTAGCGGACAGGGGGGATCGAGCAATGAGCAGTTCTTC.

This clonotype came up a few times. The gene calls are TRBV7-9 and TRBJ2-7, with D unresolved. Between the trimmed V and J ends, which lost 5 bases and 2 bases, there was a span of 10 bases. CDR1 is SEHNR, CDR2 FQNEAQ, per germline (reference sequence). The CDR3 covers 13 residues. The CDR3 DNA is TGTGCCAGCAGCATCAACAATGCCTACGAGCAGTACTTC. This sequence encodes CASSINNAYEQYF.

The chain combines TRBV4-1 with TRBJ1-2; D not certain. Germline loops: CDR1 MGHRA, CDR2 YSYEKL. CDR3 size: 16 residues. V dropped 0 bases and J dropped 1 base, with 12 bases sitting between them. The CDR3 protein is CASSQDGRADNYGYTF. Written as DNA, the CDR3 is TGCGCCAGCAGCCAAGATGGGCGGGCCGATAACTATGGCTACACCTTC.

This clonotype has at least ten counts. The J gene is TRBJ2-1, the V gene TRBV12-5; D may be TRBD2 (7 bases). V lost 0 bases and J 2 bases, leaving 11 bases between the germline ends. The CDR3 is 16 amino acids. Germline V gene data show CDR1 as LGHNT and CDR2 as FRNRAP. The CDR3 DNA is TGTGCTAGTGGTTTGGTCCAGGGGAGGGCCTACAATGAGCAGTTCTTC. Protein product: CASGLVQGRAYNEQFF.

This clonotype was counted ten times or more. The gene calls are TRBV28 and TRBJ2-1; weak D call: TRBD1 (6 bases). This CDR3 has 16 amino acids. In germline, CDR1 is MDHEN, CDR2 SYDVKM. The V end lost 5 bases, the J end lost 0 bases, and 14 bases lay between the germline ends. CDR3 nucleotide sequence: TGTGCCAGCAGTCTAACCGGGACACGCTCCTACAATGAGCAGTTCTTC. Amino acids: CASSLTGTRSYNEQFF. The whole variable domain, filled in from reference TRBV28 and TRBJ2-1, reads DVKVTQSSRYLVKRTGEKVFLECVQDMDHENMFWYRQDPGLGLRLIYFSYDVKMKEKGDIPEGYSVSREKKERFSLILESASTNQTSMYLCASSLTGTRSYNEQFFGPGTRLTVL.

This clonotype was counted many times. The chain couples TRBV20-1 to TRBJ2-1; tentatively, D is TRBD1 (6 bases). Trimming left V 5 bases short and J 3 bases short, with 17 bases between. CDR1 is DFQATT, CDR2 SNEGSKA, per germline (reference sequence). The CDR3 covers 15 residues. The CDR3 DNA reads as TGCAGTGCTGACCCGGGCAGGGGTAACTACAATGAGCAGTTCTTC. Its protein is CSADPGRGNYNEQFF.

There are many counts of this clonotype. V is TRBV2 and J is TRBJ1-5, with 8 bases matching TRBD1. This CDR3 is built from 14 residues. V shed 6 bases and J 5 bases; nucleotides not matched to a gene: 6. The germline V gene has CDR1 SNHLY and CDR2 FYNNEI. CDR3 residues: CASRKGQGHQPQHF. CDR3 bases: TGTGCCAGCAGAAAAGGACAGGGTCATCAGCCCCAGCATTTT. Drawing the rest from reference TRBV2 and TRBJ1-5, the complete variable domain is EPEVTQTPSHQVTQMGQEVILRCVPISNHLYFYWYRQILGQKVEFLVSFYNNEISEKSEIFDDQFSVERPDGSNFTLKIRSTKLEDSAMYFCASRKGQGHQPQHFGDGTRLSIL.

At least ten counts were recorded for this clonotype. The chain recombines TRBV20-1 with TRBJ2-1; D might be TRBD2 (6 bases). Germline CDR1 is DFQATT and CDR2 is SNEGSKA (reference sequence). V lost 4 bases and J lost 1, with 14 bases in between. This CDR3 is built from 15 residues. The CDR3 is CSATVAANSYNEQFF. The CDR3 DNA follows: TGCAGTGCTACGGTAGCGGCAAATTCCTACAATGAGCAGTTCTTC.

At least ten counts were recorded for this clonotype. CDR3 sequence reads: CASSPDGYSGNTIYF. CDR3 nucleotide sequence: TGTGCCAGCAGTCCCGACGGCTACTCTGGAAACACCATATATTTT. The J gene is TRBJ1-3, the V gene TRBV11-3; D gene unclear. The germline V and J ends were trimmed by 6 bases and 0 bases, with 12 bases remaining between them. The CDR3 consists of 15 residues. Germline loops: CDR1 SGHNT, CDR2 YENEEA.

The table lists this clonotype with many counts. The chain carries TRBV6-1 and TRBJ2-5; D not certain. V was cut by 6 bases and J by 7 bases, with 15 bases left in between. Germline V lookup: CDR1 MNHNS, CDR2 SASEGT. This CDR3 region has 13 residues. The CDR3 coding sequence is TGTGCCAGCAGCCAAGACCTGATGGGGACCCAGTACTTC. It translates to CASSQDLMGTQYF.

Ten or more counts support this clonotype. The genes are TRBV20-1 and TRBJ2-3; tentative D call: TRBD2 (6 bases). Per germline, CDR1 DFQATT and CDR2 SNEGSKA (reference sequence). With 3 bases removed from V and 1 base from J, the gap between germline ends came to 8 bases. The CDR3 runs to 13 residues. DNA of the CDR3: TGCAGTGCTAGCGGGAGTGGCACAGATACGCAGTATTTT. Residues: CSASGSGTDTQYF.

V gene TRBV7-9 combines with J gene TRBJ2-1; D may be TRBD1 (7 bases). Germline V gene data show CDR1 as SEHNR and CDR2 as FQNEAQ (reference sequence). CDR3 size: 13 residues. Trimming shortened V by 8 bases and J by 7 bases, and 15 bases separated the two germline ends. The CDR3 coding sequence is TGTGCCAGCGCTTTGGCGGGACAGAATGAGCAGTTCTTC. Encoded protein: CASALAGQNEQFF.

There are many counts of this clonotype. The gene calls are TRBV11-2 and TRBJ2-2, with 8 bases identical to TRBD2. Trimming took 0 bases from V and 5 from J; bases not matched to a gene: 8. Germline values: CDR1 SGHAT, CDR2 FQNNGV. The CDR3 length is 17 residues. The CDR3 protein is CASSLESGGPRTGELFF. CDR3 bases: TGTGCCAGCAGCTTAGAATCGGGAGGGCCGAGGACCGGGGAGCTGTTTTTT.

This chain uses TRBV5-1 with TRBJ1-2, with 7 bases matching TRBD1. CDR3 length: 14 residues. The germline V gene has CDR1 SGHRS and CDR2 YFSETQ. The ends lost 3 bases at V and 4 bases at J; junction bases unmatched: 6. This CDR3 is CASSSGTVPYGYTF. In DNA form, the CDR3 reads TGCGCCAGCAGCTCCGGGACAGTTCCCTATGGCTACACCTTC.

At least ten counts were recorded for this clonotype. The gene calls are TRBV7-8 and TRBJ1-6; D remains ambiguous. CDR3 length: 15 amino acids. Germline-derived CDR1 and CDR2 are SGHVS and FQNEAQ. V was clipped by 2 bases and J by 7 bases, with 12 bases between them. The chain's CDR3 is CASSLREVGNSPLHF. CDR3 DNA sequence: TGTGCCAGCAGCTTAAGGGAGGTCGGGAATTCACCCCTCCACTTT.

This clonotype was recorded many times. CDR3 sequence (DNA): TGTGCCAGCAGGTGGGACAGTGGAACCAGTGGCTACACCTTC. It encodes CASRWDSGTSGYTF. The chain joins TRBV27 to TRBJ1-2; 7 bases align to TRBD1. The length of the CDR3 is 14 residues. Looked up from germline, CDR1 is MNHEY and CDR2 is SMNVEV (reference sequence). V dropped 6 bases and J dropped 7; count of bases not matched to a gene: 11.